The 23 T cell receptor beta chains listed next were all sequenced from one sample in a study of control samples from healthy donors and cancer patients. Sequencing was performed with immunoSEQ multiplex PCR; in TCRdb, only in-frame clones are kept and a portion is missing. The sample has about 250,000 clones, more than 65% seen once; the top ten hold approximately 12%. What was sequenced was PBMCs. These receptor sequences come from a woman aged 60-70 years with lung cancer.

The chain couples TRBV2 to TRBJ2-5; 8 bases are a match to TRBD1. The germline CDR1 and CDR2 sequences are SNHLY and FYNNEI. CDR3 length: 15 amino acids. J lost 5 bases, V lost 3 bases, and 8 bases had no gene match. CDR3 DNA: TGTGCCAGCAGTGATCCCGGACAGGGAGAGGAGACCCAGTACTTC. Encoded protein: CASSDPGQGEETQYF.

The rearrangement joins TRBV11-3 to TRBJ2-1; the match to TRBD2 covers 7 bases. The CDR3 has 15 amino acids. Germline loops: CDR1 SGHNT, CDR2 YENEEA. V shed 0 bases, J shed 10 bases, and the junction held 9 bases outside the gene matches. CDR3 loop: CASSLDWEGTLEQFF. CDR3 DNA: TGTGCCAGCAGCTTAGATTGGGAGGGCACTTTGGAGCAGTTCTTC.

This chain joins TRBV28 and TRBJ1-1; D not resolved. V lost 3 bases and J 1 base, leaving 12 bases between the germline ends. CDR1 is MDHEN and CDR2 is SYDVKM in the germline V gene. The CDR3 is 15 amino acids. The CDR3 loop reads CASSFSWRGNTEAFF. The DNA of the CDR3 is TGTGCCAGCAGTTTCTCCTGGCGGGGGAACACTGAAGCTTTCTTT.

The V and J genes are TRBV12-3 or TRBV12-4 and TRBJ1-5; D perhaps matches TRBD1 (5 bases). The V and J ends lost 6 bases and 5 bases respectively, with 8 bases between them. The CDR3 length is 12 residues. The CDR3 sequence: CASRLGDQPQHF. CDR3 DNA sequence: TGTGCCAGCAGACTGGGGGATCAGCCCCAGCATTTT.

The V gene is TRBV21-1, the J gene TRBJ2-2; TRBD1 is the table's D call and was not checked against the DNA. TRBV21-1 has pseudogene status. The CDR3 is made up of 15 amino acids. The CDR3 region has the DNA TGTGCCAGCAGCACATGGGACACTAACACCGGGGAGCTGTTTTTT. Protein: CASSTWDTNTGELFF.

The chain employs TRBV4-1 and TRBJ1-2; 7 nucleotides line up with TRBD1. V shed 0 bases and J 2 bases; nucleotides not matched to a gene: 0. Germline V gene sequence: CDR1 MGHRA, CDR2 YSYEKL. This CDR3 contains 14 residues. CDR3 sequence (DNA): TGCGCCAGCAGCCAAGAGGGACAGAACTATGGCTACACCTTC. Translation: CASSQEGQNYGYTF.

Only one count was recorded for this clone. The rearrangement links TRBV12-5 to TRBJ2-1; D might be TRBD1 (5 bases). The CDR3 runs to 16 residues. Deletions cut 0 bases from V and 7 bases from J, with 16 bases between. CDR1 is LGHNT, CDR2 FRNRAP, per germline. CDR3 sequence reads: CASGLVPAGWRNEQFF. CDR3 DNA sequence: TGTGCTAGTGGTTTGGTACCGGCAGGGTGGAGAAATGAGCAGTTCTTC.

The chain employs TRBV27 and TRBJ1-1, with 7 bases that match TRBD1. The V gene end was trimmed by 5 bases and the J gene end by 11 bases; junction bases not matched to a gene: 17. The CDR3 has 15 amino acids. Looked up from germline, CDR1 is MNHEY and CDR2 is SMNVEV (reference sequence). The CDR3 is CASSRRPGTEAQAFF. The DNA for the CDR3 is TGTGCCAGCAGTCGCCGGCCCGGGACAGAAGCTCAGGCTTTCTTT.

The V gene is TRBV6-6, the J gene TRBJ1-6; a possible D gene is TRBD1 (5 bases). V was trimmed by 6 bases and J by 5 bases, leaving 11 bases between them. CDR1 is MNHNY and CDR2 is SVGAGI in the germline V gene (reference sequence). The CDR3 extends over 14 amino acids. The CDR3 here is CASSTTGDNSPLHF. CDR3 DNA sequence: TGTGCCAGCAGCACTACGGGGGATAATTCACCCCTCCACTTT.

Written as DNA, the CDR3 is TGTGCCAGCAGCCAAGTGACACCCGGGAAGGAGCAGTACTTC. Amino acid sequence: CASSQVTPGKEQYF. V and J are TRBV3-1 (or the pseudogene TRBV3-2) and TRBJ2-7, with a weak D call TRBD2 (5 bases). CDR1 is LGHDT and CDR2 is YNNKEL in the germline V gene (reference sequence). Deletions cut 1 base from V and 7 bases from J, with 14 bases between. The CDR3 is 14 residues long.

The J gene is TRBJ2-3, the V gene TRBV11-2; 9 bases fit TRBD1. The CDR3 runs 13 residues. V was pared by 8 bases and J by 0 bases, with 0 bases of the junction left unmatched. Per germline, CDR1 SGHAT and CDR2 FQNNGV. CDR3 amino acids: CASGTGSTDTQYF. CDR3 in DNA: TGTGCCAGCGGGACAGGGAGCACAGATACGCAGTATTTT.

The CDR3 spells CAEAYEQYF. The CDR3 nucleotides read TGTGCCGAGGCCTACGAGCAGTACTTC. The chain uses TRBV6-4 and TRBJ2-7; no clear D gene. The CDR3 is made up of 9 amino acids. V lost 11 bases, J lost 2 bases, and 4 bases lay in between. The germline V gene encodes CDR1 MRHNA and CDR2 SNTAGT.

The V and J genes are TRBV5-4 and TRBJ2-5; either TRBD1 or TRBD2 may supply D (6 bases each). The germline CDR1 and CDR2 sequences are SGHNT and YYREEE (reference sequence). V lost 0 bases to trimming and J lost 4 bases, with 10 bases between them. This CDR3 is built from 14 residues. CDR3 nucleotides: TGTGCCAGCAGCTTGGTTGGGGGGCTAGAGACCCAGTACTTC. Amino acids: CASSLVGGLETQYF.

This chain connects TRBV29-1 to TRBJ2-3, with TRBD1 matching 7 bases. The CDR3 runs to 12 residues. V lost 8 bases to trimming and J lost 1 base; unmatched junction nucleotides: 3. CDR1 is SQVTM, CDR2 ANQGSEA, per germline. The CDR3 DNA sequence: TGCAGCTCCGACAGGGGCACAGATACGCAGTATTTT. Its protein is CSSDRGTDTQYF.

The chain links TRBV11-2 to TRBJ2-4, with D uncertain. Germline loops: CDR1 SGHAT, CDR2 FQNNGV. V gave up 0 bases and J gave up 2 bases, with 5 bases separating them. The CDR3 spans 14 residues. For the CDR3, the DNA is TGTGCCAGCAGCTTAGATGCCTCCAAAAACATTCAGTACTTC. Encoded protein: CASSLDASKNIQYF.

The table lists this clone with a count of one. V is TRBV18 and J is TRBJ1-2, with TRBD1 as a possible D gene (6 bases). The germline gives CDR1 KGHSH, CDR2 LQKENI. There are 13 residues in the CDR3. The ends were cut back, 4 bases at V and 2 bases at J, with 8 bases in the middle. CDR3 DNA: TGTGCCAGCTCACGAGGACAGAACTATGGCTACACCTTC. Amino acids: CASSRGQNYGYTF.

This chain connects TRBV7-3 to TRBJ2-1, with TRBD1 matching 7 bases. This CDR3 has 14 residues. The germline V gene encodes CDR1 SGHTA and CDR2 FQGTGA. The V and J ends lost 1 base and 8 bases, in that order; junction bases with no gene match: 5. The CDR3 DNA is TGTGCCAGCAGCTTAAGAGGGGGCATCGATGAGCAGTTCTTC. Protein product: CASSLRGGIDEQFF.

This clone is a singleton in its sample. This chain uses TRBV5-4 with TRBJ2-5; 9 positions agree with TRBD1. This CDR3 is built from 16 residues. Germline loops: CDR1 SGHNT, CDR2 YYREEE (reference sequence). The J segment lost 0 bases and the V segment lost 4 bases, leaving 7 bases of the junction unmatched. The CDR3 bases are TGTGCCAGCAGCCGGGGTGGGACAGGGTACCAAGAGACCCAGTACTTC. This codes for CASSRGGTGYQETQYF.

This chain connects TRBV7-3 to TRBJ2-2; the D gene is possibly TRBD1 (6 bases). Per the germline V gene, CDR1 is SGHTA and CDR2 is FQGTGA. Between the trimmed V and J ends, which lost 2 bases and 0 bases, there was a span of 10 bases. This CDR3 is 16 amino acids long. CDR3: CASSLQGPSNTGELFF. CDR3 nucleotides: TGTGCCAGCAGCTTACAGGGGCCGTCGAACACCGGGGAGCTGTTTTTT.

The V call is TRBV18, the J call TRBJ2-7, with 10 bases matching TRBD2. Germline assignment: CDR1 KGHSH and CDR2 LQKENI. The CDR3 contains 14 residues. J was trimmed by 4 bases and V by 2 bases; bases with no gene match: 2. The CDR3 nucleotides are TGTGCCAGCTCACCAACTAGCGGGGATTACGAGCAGTACTTC. Translating it yields CASSPTSGDYEQYF.

V usage is TRBV7-3 and J usage is TRBJ2-3; unclear D gene. CDR3 length: 16 amino acids. Germline CDR1 reads SGHTA; CDR2 reads FQGTGA. V was trimmed by 5 bases and J by 6 bases, leaving 21 bases between them. This CDR3 is CASSPYPGPSGDTQYF. As DNA, the CDR3 is TGTGCCAGCAGCCCATACCCCGGACCCTCTGGGGATACGCAGTATTTT. The complete variable domain, with remaining parts taken from reference TRBV7-3 and TRBJ2-3, reads GAGVSQTPSNKVTEKGKYVELRCDPISGHTALYWYRQSLGQGPEFLIYFQGTGAADDSGLPNDRFFAVRPEGSVSTLKIQRTERGDSAVYLCASSPYPGPSGDTQYFGPGTRLTVL.

Many counts were recorded for this clone. The chain uses TRBV7-8 and TRBJ2-7, with unresolved D. CDR1 SGHVS and CDR2 FQNEAQ come from the germline V gene. There are 13 residues in the CDR3. The V end lost 1 base, the J end lost 3 bases, and 7 bases lay between the germline ends. The chain's CDR3 is CASSLGWDYEQYF. CDR3 sequence (DNA): TGTGCCAGCAGCTTAGGGTGGGACTACGAGCAGTACTTC. The variable domain in full, with the rest retrieved from reference TRBV7-8 and TRBJ2-7, is GAGVSQSPRYKVAKRGQDVALRCDPISGHVSLFWYQQALGQGPEFLTYFQNEAQLDKSGLPSDRFFAERPEGSVSTLKIQRTQQEDSAVYLCASSLGWDYEQYFGPGTRLTVT.

This chain connects TRBV3-1 (or the pseudogene TRBV3-2) to TRBJ1-4; 10 bases are a match to TRBD1. Trimming removed 4 bases from V and 9 bases from J; junction bases left unmatched: 5. CDR3 length equals 14 residues. Germline assignment: CDR1 LGHDT and CDR2 YNNKEL (reference sequence). CDR3 sequence: CASSPRQGAQKLFF. CDR3 sequence (DNA): TGTGCCAGCAGCCCGAGACAGGGGGCGCAAAAACTGTTTTTT.